Listed here is a single T cell receptor (beta chain). Its antigen remains unidentified. Deletions cut 3 bases from V and 0 bases from J, with 10 bases between. This CDR3 has 16 residues. Germline V gene data show CDR1 as SGHRS and CDR2 as YFSETQ. Then a second PCR, running roughly 6 to 11 cycles, was carried out with a sample-barcoded 5' primer and a J-beta primer mix. With 12 random nucleotides, a template-switch adaptor tagged each individual cDNA molecule. TCRdb recomputed calls from the 5' RACE reads with MiXCR, one row per CDR3 protein. The data show approximately 1,000,000 distinct CDR3 sequences, with roughly two fifths seen just once and around 13% held by the top ten. These data come from a study of blood T cells in healthy people across ages. General study results and limits: PBMCs left unsorted prevented a conclusive naive versus antigen-experienced comparison.

The V and J genes are TRBV5-1 and TRBJ2-6; D is perhaps TRBD1 (6 bases). The TCR comes from a man between 18 and 29 years old in good health. The sequenced sample consisted of blood. The CDR3 here is CASSSTGHSGANVLTF. For the CDR3, the DNA is TGCGCCAGCAGCTCGACAGGCCACTCTGGGGCCAACGTCCTGACTTTC.